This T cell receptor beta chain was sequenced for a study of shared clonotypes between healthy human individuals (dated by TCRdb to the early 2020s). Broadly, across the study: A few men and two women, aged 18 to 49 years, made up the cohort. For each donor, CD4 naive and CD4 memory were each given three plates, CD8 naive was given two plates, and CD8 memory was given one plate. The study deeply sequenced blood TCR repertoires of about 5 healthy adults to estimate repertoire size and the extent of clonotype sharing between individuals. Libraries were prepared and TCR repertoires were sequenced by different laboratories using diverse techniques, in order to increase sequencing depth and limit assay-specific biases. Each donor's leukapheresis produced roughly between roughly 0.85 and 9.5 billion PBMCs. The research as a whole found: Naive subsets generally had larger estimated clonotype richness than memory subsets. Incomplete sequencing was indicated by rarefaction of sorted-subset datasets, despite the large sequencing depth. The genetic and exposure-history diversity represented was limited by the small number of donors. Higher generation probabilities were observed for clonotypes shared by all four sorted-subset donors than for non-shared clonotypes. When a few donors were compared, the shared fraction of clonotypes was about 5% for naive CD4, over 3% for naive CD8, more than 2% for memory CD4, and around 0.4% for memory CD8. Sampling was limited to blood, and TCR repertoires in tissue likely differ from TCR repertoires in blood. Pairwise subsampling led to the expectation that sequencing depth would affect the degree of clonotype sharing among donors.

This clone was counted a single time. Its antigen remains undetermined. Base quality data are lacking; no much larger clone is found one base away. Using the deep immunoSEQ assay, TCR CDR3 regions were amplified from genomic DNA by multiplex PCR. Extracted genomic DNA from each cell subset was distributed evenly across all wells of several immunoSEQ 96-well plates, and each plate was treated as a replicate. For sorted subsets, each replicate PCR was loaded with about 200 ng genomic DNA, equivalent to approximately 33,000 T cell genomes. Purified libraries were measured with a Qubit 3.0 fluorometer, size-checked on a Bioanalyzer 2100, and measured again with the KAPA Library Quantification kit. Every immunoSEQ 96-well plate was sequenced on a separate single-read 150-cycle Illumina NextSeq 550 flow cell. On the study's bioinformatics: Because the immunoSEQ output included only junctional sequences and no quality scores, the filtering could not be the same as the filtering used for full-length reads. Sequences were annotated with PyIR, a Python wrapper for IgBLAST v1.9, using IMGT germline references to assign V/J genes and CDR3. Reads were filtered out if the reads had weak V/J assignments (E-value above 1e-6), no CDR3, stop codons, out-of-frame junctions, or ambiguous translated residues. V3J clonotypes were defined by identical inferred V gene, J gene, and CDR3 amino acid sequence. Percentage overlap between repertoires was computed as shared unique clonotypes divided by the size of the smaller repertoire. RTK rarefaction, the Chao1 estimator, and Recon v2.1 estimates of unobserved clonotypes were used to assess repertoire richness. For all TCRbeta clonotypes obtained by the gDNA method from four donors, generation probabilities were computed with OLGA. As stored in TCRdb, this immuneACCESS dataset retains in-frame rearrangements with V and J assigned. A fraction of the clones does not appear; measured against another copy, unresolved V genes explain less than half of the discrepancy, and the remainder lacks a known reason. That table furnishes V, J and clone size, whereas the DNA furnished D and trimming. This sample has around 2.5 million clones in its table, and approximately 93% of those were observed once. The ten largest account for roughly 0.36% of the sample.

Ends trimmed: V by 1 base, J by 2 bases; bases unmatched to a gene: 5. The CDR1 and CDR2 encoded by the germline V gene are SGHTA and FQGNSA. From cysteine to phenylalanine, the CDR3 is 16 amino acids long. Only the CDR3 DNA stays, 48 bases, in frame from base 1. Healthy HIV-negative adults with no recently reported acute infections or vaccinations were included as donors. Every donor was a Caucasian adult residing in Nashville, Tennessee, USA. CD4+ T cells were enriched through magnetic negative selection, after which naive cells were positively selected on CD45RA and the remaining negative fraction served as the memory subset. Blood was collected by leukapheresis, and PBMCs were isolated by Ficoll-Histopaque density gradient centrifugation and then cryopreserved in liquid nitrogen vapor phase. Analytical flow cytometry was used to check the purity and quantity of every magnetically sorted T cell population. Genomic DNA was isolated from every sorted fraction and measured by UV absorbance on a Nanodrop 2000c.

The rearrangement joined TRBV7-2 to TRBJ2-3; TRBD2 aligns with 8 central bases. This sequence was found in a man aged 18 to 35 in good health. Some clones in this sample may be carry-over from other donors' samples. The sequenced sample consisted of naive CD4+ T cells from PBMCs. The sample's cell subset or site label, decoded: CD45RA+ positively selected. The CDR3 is CASSLGPGRATDTQYF. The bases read TGTGCCAGCAGCTTAGGCCCCGGGAGGGCCACAGATACGCAGTATTTT.